Shown below are 32 T cell receptor beta chains from a single sample sequenced in a study of shared clonotypes between healthy human individuals. The repertoire was sequenced with immunoSEQ multiplex PCR; TCRdb's copy has only in-frame clones and lacks some. The profile covers 1.5 million to 2.5 million clones, with about 95% appearing a single time and approximately 1% taken by the ten largest. Selected positively for CCR7 and CD45RO-negative, naive CD8 cells excluded terminally differentiated effector memory CD45RA+ cells. Sequencing input: naive CD8+ T cells sorted from blood. The receptor source for this set is a man between 18 and 29 years old in good health.

The chain has TRBV27 and TRBJ2-7, with 12 bases aligning to TRBD2. Germline values: CDR1 MNHEY, CDR2 SMNVEV (reference sequence). J gave up 5 bases and V 5 bases, and 13 bases lay outside the gene matches. CDR3 length: 17 residues. The DNA of the CDR3 is TGTGCCAGCAGTCCTGGACTAGCGGGGAACTTTTTAGACGAGCAGTACTTC. This codes for CASSPGLAGNFLDEQYF.

In regard to this clone: Other DNA sequences in this specimen translate into the identical CDR3. The chain links TRBV4-1 to TRBJ1-2; perhaps TRBD1 as D (6 bases). V was pared by 1 base and J by 2 bases, with 8 bases between. CDR1 is MGHRA, CDR2 YSYEKL, per germline. The CDR3 loop spans 14 amino acids. CDR3 DNA: TGCGCCAGCAGCCAAGCCGGGGGCAACTATGGCTACACCTTC. Its translation: CASSQAGGNYGYTF.

The chain employs TRBV7-9 and TRBJ2-5, with D uncertain. CDR3 length: 13 residues. Germline values: CDR1 SEHNR, CDR2 FQNEAQ (reference sequence). Trimming left V 5 bases short and J 9 bases short, with 16 bases between. The CDR3 bases are TGTGCCAGCAGCCATTTACCCGACAATGCCCAGTACTTC. Translated: CASSHLPDNAQYF.

Here the CDR3 DNA reads TGTGCCAGCAGCCATATGGACAGGGGGCACGACGAGCAGTACTTC. Protein sequence: CASSHMDRGHDEQYF. The J gene is TRBJ2-7, the V gene TRBV7-9, with TRBD1 identical over 11 bases. Germline lookup yields CDR1 SEHNR and CDR2 FQNEAQ (reference sequence). The CDR3 is 15 amino acids. J lost 5 bases, V lost 5 bases, and 8 bases had no gene match.

The chain uses TRBV11-2 and TRBJ2-7; TRBD1 or TRBD2 may be the D gene (5 bases each). The germline CDR1 and CDR2 sequences are SGHAT and FQNNGV. The CDR3 length is 14 residues. V was shortened by 5 bases and J by 2 bases, with 13 bases between the two germline ends. Here the CDR3 DNA reads TGTGCCAGCAGCCCGGGACGGATGACCTACGAGCAGTACTTC. Translating it yields CASSPGRMTYEQYF.

The rearrangement joins TRBV14 to TRBJ1-5, with D unresolved. The ends were cut back, 0 bases at V and 0 bases at J, with 3 bases in the middle. The CDR3 sequence is 14 residues long. Germline V gene lookup returns CDR1 SGHDN and CDR2 FVKESK. The CDR3 region has the DNA TGTGCCAGCAGCCAAGACGCTAGCAATCAGCCCCAGCATTTT. Protein sequence: CASSQDASNQPQHF.

In regard to this clone: This specimen includes other DNA sequences encoding the same CDR3. The chain uses TRBV9 and TRBJ2-5; no clear D gene. Germline CDR1 is SGDLS and CDR2 is YYNGEE. The CDR3 is 11 amino acids. The V end lost 4 bases, the J end lost 5 bases, and 6 bases lay between the germline ends. CDR3 coding DNA: TGTGCCAGCAGCCCCGGGGAGACCCAGTACTTC. It codes for CASSPGETQYF.

The chain is built from TRBV12-5 and TRBJ1-5; TRBD1 might be the D (5 bases). The CDR3 runs to 13 residues. Germline loops: CDR1 LGHNT, CDR2 FRNRAP. The germline V and J ends were trimmed by 1 base and 11 bases, with 12 bases remaining between them. DNA for the CDR3: TGTGCTAGTGGTTTGGCGGGGGAATTGGCCCAGCATTTT. Its protein product is CASGLAGELAQHF.

The J gene is TRBJ2-3, the V gene TRBV4-1; D may correspond to TRBD1 or TRBD2 (6 bases each). CDR1 and CDR2 (germline): MGHRA, YSYEKL. CDR3 length: 15 residues. V was clipped by 6 bases and J by 1 base, with 14 bases between them. DNA for the CDR3: TGCGCCAGCAGTCCGGGGGCAGGGCGCACAGATACGCAGTATTTT. Translating it yields CASSPGAGRTDTQYF.

The J gene is TRBJ2-5, the V gene TRBV27, with 7 positions matching TRBD2. The CDR3 contains 14 residues. Trimming took 5 bases from V and 4 from J; bases not matched to a gene: 7. The germline CDR1 and CDR2 sequences are MNHEY and SMNVEV (reference sequence). The CDR3, as DNA: TGTGCCAGCAGTACCCGGGGGGTGAGAGAGACCCAGTACTTC. Translating it yields CASSTRGVRETQYF.

This chain connects TRBV10-3 to TRBJ1-5; D not certain. From germline, CDR1 is ENHRY and CDR2 SYGVKD. Between the trimmed V and J ends, which lost 7 bases and 0 bases, there was a span of 7 bases. The length of the CDR3 is 13 residues. CDR3 nucleotide sequence: TGTGCCATCAACCAGGATAGCAATCAGCCCCAGCATTTT. This codes for CAINQDSNQPQHF.

The rearrangement uses TRBV5-1 and TRBJ2-1, with a weak D call TRBD2 (6 bases). V gave up 0 bases and J gave up 6 bases, with 10 bases separating them. Germline CDR1 reads SGHRS; CDR2 reads YFSETQ. The CDR3 totals 14 residues. The DNA for the CDR3 is TGCGCCAGCAGCTTGGAGGGACTTAGCAATGAGCAGTTCTTC. Protein product: CASSLEGLSNEQFF.

The chain joins TRBV2 to TRBJ1-2, with a possible D match to TRBD1 (5 bases). Germline-derived CDR1 and CDR2 are SNHLY and FYNNEI. The V end lost 4 bases, the J end lost 5 bases, and 17 bases lay between the germline ends. The CDR3 runs to 15 residues. CDR3 DNA sequence: TGTGCCAGCAGTGTTACGCCCTCCGAGGGGTATGGCTACACCTTC. Protein product: CASSVTPSEGYGYTF.

The genes are TRBV11-2 and TRBJ1-1; D remains ambiguous. The CDR3 totals 11 residues. Deletions cut 1 base from V and 8 bases from J, with 5 bases between. From germline, CDR1 is SGHAT and CDR2 FQNNGV. CDR3 coding DNA: TGTGCCAGCAGCTTAGCGGGAGAAGCTTTCTTT. This sequence encodes CASSLAGEAFF.

This chain links TRBV2 with TRBJ2-7; either TRBD1 or TRBD2 may supply D (6 bases each). CDR3 size: 15 residues. In germline, CDR1 is SNHLY, CDR2 FYNNEI. V dropped 0 bases and J dropped 5 bases, with 14 bases sitting between them. The CDR3 is CASSEAWGASDEQYF. The CDR3 DNA reads as TGTGCCAGCAGTGAAGCGTGGGGGGCATCGGACGAGCAGTACTTC.

This chain joins TRBV19 and TRBJ1-1; a possible D gene is TRBD1 (6 bases). The CDR3 extends over 14 amino acids. Deletions cut 4 bases from V and 2 bases from J, with 11 bases between. In germline, CDR1 is LNHDA, CDR2 SQIVND (reference sequence). The CDR3 DNA reads as TGTGCCAGTAGTACCTTACAGGGAAACACTGAAGCTTTCTTT. Its protein is CASSTLQGNTEAFF.

To note about this clone: Other DNA sequences of this sample code for an identical CDR3. The genes are TRBV19 and TRBJ1-1, with D unclear. Trimming cost V 4 bases and J 3 bases, with 6 bases left between them. Germline CDR1 and CDR2: LNHDA and SQIVND (reference sequence). CDR3 size: 12 residues. CDR3 sequence reads: CASSRGYTEAFF. CDR3 coding DNA: TGTGCCAGTAGTAGGGGTTACACTGAAGCTTTCTTT.

The rearrangement joins TRBV2 to TRBJ1-1, with a tentative D call TRBD1 (6 bases). Germline loops: CDR1 SNHLY, CDR2 FYNNEI. The CDR3 totals 12 residues. The V gene lost 10 bases and the J gene lost 7 bases, with 16 bases spanning the gap. The chain's CDR3 is CAIFLRGREAFF. As DNA, the CDR3 is TGTGCCATCTTTCTCAGGGGCCGTGAAGCTTTCTTT.

V and J are TRBV9 and TRBJ2-3, with D possibly being TRBD1 (5 bases). The germline gives CDR1 SGDLS, CDR2 YYNGEE. The CDR3 runs 15 residues. V was trimmed by 0 bases and J by 2 bases, leaving 10 bases between them. CDR3 residues: CASSVARVDTDTQYF. DNA of the CDR3: TGTGCCAGCAGCGTAGCCAGGGTGGACACAGATACGCAGTATTTT.

CDR3 bases: TGTGCCAGCAGCTTAGCAGTCACTGAAAAACTGTTTTTT. Translation gives CASSLAVTEKLFF. V gene TRBV7-9 combines with J gene TRBJ1-4; D remains ambiguous. From germline, CDR1 is SEHNR and CDR2 FQNEAQ (reference sequence). The CDR3 is 13 amino acids. Trimming left V 0 bases short and J 7 bases short, with 6 bases between.

The chain joins TRBV9 to TRBJ2-2; D remains unclear. CDR3 length: 15 amino acids. Per the germline V gene, CDR1 is SGDLS and CDR2 is YYNGEE. V shed 0 bases and J shed 1 base, with 7 bases lying between them. CDR3 DNA sequence: TGTGCCAGCAGCGTAGCAGGCCAGAACACCGGGGAGCTGTTTTTT. Protein product: CASSVAGQNTGELFF.

The V gene is TRBV20-1, the J gene TRBJ2-1; 7 bases align to TRBD1. Per germline, CDR1 DFQATT and CDR2 SNEGSKA (reference sequence). The V and J ends lost 7 bases and 8 bases, in that order; junction bases with no gene match: 5. The CDR3 sequence is 11 residues long. The CDR3 DNA is TGCAGTGGCGGACAGGTCGATGAGCAGTTCTTC. Translating gives CSGGQVDEQFF.

The chain couples TRBV15 to TRBJ1-3, with D tentatively TRBD1 (5 bases). The CDR3 covers 14 residues. The V and J ends lost 7 bases and 2 bases respectively, with 12 bases between them. Germline V gene lookup returns CDR1 LNHNV and CDR2 YYDKDF (reference sequence). The DNA of the CDR3 is TGTGCCACCACCCCGGGGGATACTGGAAACACCATATATTTT. Protein sequence: CATTPGDTGNTIYF.

The chain links TRBV4-1 to TRBJ2-2; 9 bases agree with TRBD2. The J segment lost 4 bases and the V segment lost 4 bases, leaving 1 base of the junction unmatched. Germline values: CDR1 MGHRA, CDR2 YSYEKL. The CDR3 length is 14 residues. The CDR3 spells CASSLAGVTGELFF. Written as DNA, the CDR3 is TGCGCCAGCAGCCTAGCGGGAGTCACCGGGGAGCTGTTTTTT.

This clone was counted a single time. The CDR3: CASGLQGYEQYF. CDR3 in DNA: TGTGCTAGTGGTTTACAAGGATACGAGCAGTACTTC. V gene TRBV12-5 combines with J gene TRBJ2-7; no clear D gene. The germline gives CDR1 LGHNT, CDR2 FRNRAP. Trimming left V 3 bases short and J 4 bases short, with 7 bases between. CDR3 length: 12 residues.

The chain carries TRBV4-3 and TRBJ2-7; tentatively, D is TRBD1 or TRBD2 (6 bases each). The V end was cut by 3 bases, the J end by 0 bases, with 15 bases between. The CDR3 consists of 16 residues. Germline loops: CDR1 LGHNA, CDR2 YSLEER. The CDR3, as DNA: TGCGCCAGCAGCCAGGGGGGTGGGGACACCTCCTACGAGCAGTACTTC. Its protein product is CASSQGGGDTSYEQYF.

This clone appeared a single time. The sample has other DNA sequences that encode this CDR3 too. The chain employs TRBV7-9 and TRBJ2-5; the match to TRBD1 covers 9 bases. In germline, CDR1 is SEHNR, CDR2 FQNEAQ (reference sequence). The CDR3 covers 15 residues. V shed 2 bases and J 2 bases; nucleotides not matched to a gene: 3. The CDR3 nucleotides are TGTGCCAGCAGCTTAATCGGGACAGGGCAAGAGACCCAGTACTTC. Translating gives CASSLIGTGQETQYF.

V usage is TRBV28 and J usage is TRBJ2-7; 12 nucleotides match TRBD1. The germline V gene encodes CDR1 MDHEN and CDR2 SYDVKM. This CDR3 contains 14 residues. V lost 3 bases to trimming and J lost 6 bases; unmatched junction nucleotides: 3. In DNA form, the CDR3 reads TGTGCCAGCAGTTTGGGACAGGGGGCCCTCGAGCAGTACTTC. The encoded protein is CASSLGQGALEQYF.

The V gene is TRBV13, the J gene TRBJ2-2, with D unclear. CDR3 size: 14 residues. CDR1 PRHDT and CDR2 FYEKMQ come from the germline V gene (reference sequence). The V end was cut by 4 bases, the J end by 0 bases, with 6 bases between. In DNA form, the CDR3 reads TGTGCCAGCAGCTCTGGATCGAACACCGGGGAGCTGTTTTTT. Protein sequence: CASSSGSNTGELFF.

CDR3: CAISGLAGQTETQYF. CDR3 in DNA: TGTGCCATCAGTGGGCTAGCGGGGCAGACAGAGACCCAGTACTTC. The gene calls are TRBV10-3 and TRBJ2-5; 9 bases are a match to TRBD2. V trimming: 4 bases; J trimming: 4 bases; junction bases outside the gene matches: 7. The CDR3 spans 15 residues. CDR1 is ENHRY, CDR2 SYGVKD, per germline.

This clone was recorded only once. The chain is built from TRBV29-1 and TRBJ1-1; no clear D. Germline assignment: CDR1 SQVTM and CDR2 ANQGSEA. Trimming shortened V by 6 bases and J by 3 bases, and 20 bases separated the two germline ends. The CDR3 consists of 15 residues. CDR3 sequence (DNA): TGCAGCGTCCGTAGACGGGGTGGAAGGGACACTGAAGCTTTCTTT. The encoded protein is CSVRRRGGRDTEAFF. Filled out from reference TRBV29-1 and TRBJ1-1, the complete variable domain reads SAVISQKPSRDICQRGTSLTIQCQVDSQVTMMFWYRQQPGQSLTLIATANQGSEATYESGFVIDKFPISRPNLTFSTLTVSNMSPEDSSIYLCSVRRRGGRDTEAFFGQGTRLTVV.

V is TRBV5-1 and J is TRBJ1-2, with TRBD1 matching over 9 bases. V shed 0 bases and J 4 bases; nucleotides not matched to a gene: 10. The CDR3 loop spans 17 amino acids. The germline CDR1 and CDR2 sequences are SGHRS and YFSETQ. The CDR3 region is CASSLDSDRGRGYGYTF. DNA of the CDR3: TGCGCCAGCAGCTTGGACTCGGACAGGGGTCGCGGCTATGGCTACACCTTC.